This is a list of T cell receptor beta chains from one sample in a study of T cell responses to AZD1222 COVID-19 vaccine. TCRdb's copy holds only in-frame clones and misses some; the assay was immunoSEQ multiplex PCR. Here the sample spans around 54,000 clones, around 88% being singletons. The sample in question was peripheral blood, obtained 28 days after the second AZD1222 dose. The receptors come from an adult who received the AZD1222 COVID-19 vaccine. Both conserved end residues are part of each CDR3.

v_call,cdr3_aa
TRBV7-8,CASSLPMTEPAMGYTF
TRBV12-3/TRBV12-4,CASSSGTGMGYTF
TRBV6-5,CASSYSGGLGSPLHF
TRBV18,CASSPPAAVYEQYF
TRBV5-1,CASSQTSGQETQYF
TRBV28,CASTQGSSMNTEAFF
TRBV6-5,CASSYSGTANTEAFF
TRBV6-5,CASSYSGEDGYEQYF
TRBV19,CASSGGSGETQYF
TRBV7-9,CASSSESGRAYNEQFF
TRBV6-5,CASSRQGTNEKLFF
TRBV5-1,CASSFRPLVPSARLNTDTQYF
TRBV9,CASSPSNSGNTIYF
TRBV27,CASSLSRPSNQPQHF
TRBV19,CASSATGLAGSYEQYF